This T cell receptor beta chain stems from a study of neurological immune-mediated disorders. General study results and limits: No expanded-clone CDR3 amino acid sequence recurred across subjects, suggesting private TCR-beta repertoires.

MiXCR, applied by TCRdb to the 5' RACE reads, yields one record per CDR3 protein. The sample includes roughly 38,000 distinct CDR3 sequences, less than 8.5% seen only once; the top ten take 4.4%. This clonotype was counted many times. Its antigen is not known. The CDR3 consists of 14 residues. Trimming removed 4 bases at V and 4 bases at J, with 11 bases between. The germline V gene has CDR1 SGHRS and CDR2 YFSETQ. This TCR derives from a middle-aged woman in good health. Sequenced input: PBMCs. The V gene is TRBV5-1, the J gene TRBJ1-4; D is uncertain. CDR3 residues: CASSPMPGNEKLFF. CDR3 bases: TGCGCCAGCAGCCCGATGCCCGGTAATGAAAAACTGTTTTTT.